These 9 T cell receptor beta chains were sequenced from one sample in a study of blood T cell repertoires in COVID-19. The data were produced by immunoSEQ multiplex PCR, yet TCRdb's version contains in-frame clones alone and is incomplete. The table records approximately 210,000 clones, roughly four fifths of them present only once. The sample was PBMCs or T cells enriched from blood (not recorded which). Receptors were obtained from a man aged 35 to 55 who had recovered from COVID-19.

This chain uses TRBV30 with TRBJ1-1; maybe TRBD1 (5 bases). The germline V gene has CDR1 GTSNPN and CDR2 SVGIG (reference sequence). The CDR3 length is 13 residues. Between the trimmed V and J ends, which lost 2 bases and 1 base, there was a span of 8 bases. The CDR3 sequence is CAWSLRENTEAFF. The CDR3 nucleotides are TGTGCCTGGAGTCTCAGGGAGAACACTGAAGCTTTCTTT.

The V and J genes are TRBV7-9 and TRBJ2-3; D remains ambiguous. The length of the CDR3 is 15 residues. CDR1 and CDR2 from the germline V gene are SEHNR and FQNEAQ (reference sequence). V was pared by 1 base and J by 3 bases, with 11 bases between. CDR3 coding DNA: TGTGCCAGCAGCTTAGTAATTACAGCTACAGATACGCAGTATTTT. Its protein product is CASSLVITATDTQYF.

V is TRBV24-1 and J is TRBJ2-1; D may be TRBD2 (6 bases). The V end lost 0 bases, the J end lost 5 bases, and 7 bases lay between the germline ends. The V gene's germline CDR1 is KGHDR and CDR2 SFDVKD. The CDR3 extends over 14 amino acids. Here the CDR3 reads CATSDLSGDNEQFF. CDR3 sequence (DNA): TGTGCCACCAGTGATTTGTCGGGGGACAATGAGCAGTTCTTC.

The chain has TRBV5-4 and TRBJ2-3, with TRBD2 matching 8 bases. There are 14 residues in the CDR3. V was clipped by 5 bases and J by 5 bases; unmatched bases: 7. The germline V gene encodes CDR1 SGHNT and CDR2 YYREEE (reference sequence). CDR3 sequence reads: CASSYSGSQDTQYF. CDR3 coding DNA: TGTGCCAGCAGTTACAGCGGGAGTCAAGATACGCAGTATTTT.

The chain carries TRBV13 and TRBJ2-7, with 7 bases aligning to TRBD2. Germline V gene sequence: CDR1 PRHDT, CDR2 FYEKMQ (reference sequence). The length of the CDR3 is 15 residues. V shed 6 bases, J shed 1 base, and the junction held 9 bases outside the gene matches. CDR3 protein: CASSTGTTPSYEQYF. The CDR3 region has the DNA TGTGCCAGCAGTACCGGGACTACTCCGTCCTACGAGCAGTACTTC.

The genes are TRBV7-2 and TRBJ2-5; D is unresolved. The CDR3 has 14 residues. V gave up 4 bases and J gave up 3 bases, with 12 bases separating them. Germline assignment: CDR1 SGHTA and CDR2 FQGNSA. CDR3 in DNA: TGTGCCAGCAGCTCTAGAATATCGGAAGAGACCCAGTACTTC. This gives the protein CASSSRISEETQYF.

J is TRBJ1-4 and V is TRBV10-2, with 10 bases that match TRBD1. The CDR3 runs 14 residues. Germline V gene sequence: CDR1 WSHSY, CDR2 SAAADI. The ends lost 7 bases at V and 8 bases at J; junction bases unmatched: 7. The CDR3 loop reads CASTTGGYYEKLFF. For the CDR3, the DNA is TGCGCCAGCACGACAGGGGGCTATTACGAAAAACTGTTTTTT.

The chain combines TRBV10-1 with TRBJ2-7; TRBD2 matches 10 bases. CDR3 size: 16 residues. Germline CDR1 reads WNHNN; CDR2 reads SYGVQD (reference sequence). V was clipped by 1 base and J by 6 bases; unmatched bases: 9. The CDR3 loop is CASSEYPSGRTGEQYF. The CDR3 DNA reads as TGCGCCAGCAGTGAGTATCCTAGCGGGAGAACGGGCGAGCAGTACTTC.

The J gene is TRBJ1-5, the V gene TRBV7-2, with TRBD1 identical over 9 bases. The germline V gene has CDR1 SGHTA and CDR2 FQGNSA. The CDR3 contains 17 residues. The trim removed 1 base at V and 1 base at J, leaving 5 bases unmatched. CDR3 sequence: CASSLVGTGLSNQPQHF. CDR3 nucleotide sequence: TGTGCCAGCAGCTTAGTTGGGACAGGGTTGAGCAATCAGCCCCAGCATTTT.